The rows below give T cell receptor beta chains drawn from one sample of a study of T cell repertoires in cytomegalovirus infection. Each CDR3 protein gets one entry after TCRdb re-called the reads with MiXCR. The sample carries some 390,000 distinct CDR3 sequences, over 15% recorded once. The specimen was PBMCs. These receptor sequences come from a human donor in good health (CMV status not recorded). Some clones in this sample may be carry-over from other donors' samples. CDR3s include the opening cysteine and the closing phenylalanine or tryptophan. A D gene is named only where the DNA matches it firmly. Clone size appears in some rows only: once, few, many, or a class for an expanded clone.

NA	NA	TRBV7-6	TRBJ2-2	CASSVPYGELFF	TGTGCCAGCAGCGTCCCGTACGGGGAGCTGTTTTTT
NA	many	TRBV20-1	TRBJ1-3	CSARGGAGNTIYF	TGCAGTGCTAGAGGAGGGGCTGGAAACACCATATATTTT
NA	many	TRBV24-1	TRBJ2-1	CATSDTEQLNNEQFF	TGTGCCACCAGTGATACGGAACAACTGAACAATGAGCAGTTCTTC
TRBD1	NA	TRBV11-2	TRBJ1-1	CASSPFATGDTEAFF	TGTGCCAGCAGCCCGTTTGCGACAGGGGACACTGAAGCTTTCTTT
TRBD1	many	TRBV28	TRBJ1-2	CASSLPPGRGQLNSLYGYTF	TGTGCCAGCAGTTTACCCCCCGGCAGGGGGCAGCTCAACAGCCTCTATGGCTACACCTTC
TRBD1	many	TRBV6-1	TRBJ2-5	CASSQRTGGYETQYF	TGTGCCAGCAGCCAACGGACAGGGGGCTATGAGACCCAGTACTTC
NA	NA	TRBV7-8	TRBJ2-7	CASSLSPGYEQYF	TGTGCCAGCAGCTTATCCCCCGGCTACGAGCAGTACTTC
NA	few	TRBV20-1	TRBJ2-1	CGATRGGRLNEQFF	TGCGGTGCTACTCGAGGGGGGAGGTTGAATGAGCAGTTCTTC
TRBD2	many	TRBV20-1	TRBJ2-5	CSAEGGLAGRQETQYF	TGCAGTGCGGAGGGGGGACTAGCGGGGCGGCAAGAGACCCAGTACTTC
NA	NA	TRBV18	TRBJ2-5	CASFTTRGETQYF	TGTGCCAGCTTCACGACTAGAGGGGAGACCCAGTACTTC
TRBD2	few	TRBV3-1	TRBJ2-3	CASSGQRGPAPTMTDTQYF	TGTGCCAGCAGCGGGCAGCGGGGGCCGGCTCCGACAATGACAGATACGCAGTATTTT
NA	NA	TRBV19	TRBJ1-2	CASSIASVNYGYTF	TGTGCCAGTAGTATCGCCAGCGTTAACTATGGCTACACCTTC
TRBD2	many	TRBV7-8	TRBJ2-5	CASSFTPSSSGGSETQYF	TGTGCCAGCAGCTTCACTCCCTCGAGTAGCGGGGGTTCAGAGACCCAGTACTTC
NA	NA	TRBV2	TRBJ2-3	CASSVESMDTQYF	TGTGCCAGCAGTGTAGAGTCCATGGATACGCAGTATTTT
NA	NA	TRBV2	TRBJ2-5	CASNKDRTGGQYF	TGTGCCAGCAATAAAGACAGGACCGGGGGACAGTACTTC
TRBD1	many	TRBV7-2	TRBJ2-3	CASSEGAGADTQYF	TGTGCCAGCAGCGAGGGGGCAGGCGCAGATACGCAGTATTTT
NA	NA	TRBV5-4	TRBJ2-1	CASSLLLAESYNEQFF	TGTGCCAGCAGCTTGCTCTTGGCGGAATCCTACAATGAGCAGTTCTTC
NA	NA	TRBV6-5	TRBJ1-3	CASGKVGNTIYF	TGTGCCAGCGGAAAGGTTGGAAACACCATATATTTT
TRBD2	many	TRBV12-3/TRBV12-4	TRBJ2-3	CASSTRLAASTDTQYF	TGTGCCAGCAGTACCCGACTAGCGGCCTCCACAGATACGCAGTATTTT
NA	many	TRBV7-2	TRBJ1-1	CASSLELGTEAFF	TGTGCCAGCAGCTTAGAATTAGGGACTGAAGCTTTCTTT
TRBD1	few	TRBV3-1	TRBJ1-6	CASSQHAGTGNSPLHF	TGTGCCAGCAGCCAGCATGCCGGGACAGGGAATTCACCCCTCCACTTT
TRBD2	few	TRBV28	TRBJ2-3	CASSPWPSGGMGILPQYF	TGTGCCAGCAGTCCCTGGCCTAGCGGGGGGATGGGCATCCTGCCGCAGTATTTT
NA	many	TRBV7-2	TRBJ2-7	CASSLGGARNYEQYF	TGTGCCAGCAGCTTAGGTGGCGCCCGTAACTACGAGCAGTACTTC
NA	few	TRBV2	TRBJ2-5	CASSEDLVMAQYF	TGTGCCAGCAGTGAAGATCTAGTGATGGCCCAGTACTTC
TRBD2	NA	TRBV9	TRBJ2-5	CASSPSGGVGAETQYF	TGTGCCAGCAGCCCTAGCGGGGGGGTTGGGGCGGAGACCCAGTACTTC
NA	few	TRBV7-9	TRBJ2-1	CASTPVGDEQFF	TGTGCCAGCACCCCGGTGGGGGATGAGCAGTTCTTC
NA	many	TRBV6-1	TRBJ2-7	CASSSNRYNEQYF	TGTGCCAGCAGTTCTAACAGGTACAACGAGCAGTACTTC
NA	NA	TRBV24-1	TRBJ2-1	CATSDSPFSEQFF	TGTGCCACCAGTGACTCTCCATTCAGTGAGCAGTTCTTC
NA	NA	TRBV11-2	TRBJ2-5	CASSGRGPQYF	TGTGCCAGCAGCGGACGGGGGCCCCAGTACTTC
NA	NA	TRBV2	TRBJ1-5	CASTEGGSQPQHF	TGTGCCAGCACTGAAGGGGGGAGCCAGCCCCAGCATTTT
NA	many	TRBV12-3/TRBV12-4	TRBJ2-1	CASSPRSSSYNEQFF	TGTGCCAGCAGTCCACGGAGTTCCTCCTACAATGAGCAGTTCTTC
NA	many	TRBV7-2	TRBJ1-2	CASSLGGGGTGYTF	TGTGCCAGCAGCCTAGGAGGGGGTGGAACTGGCTACACCTTC
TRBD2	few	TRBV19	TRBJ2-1	CASSGRLAGHEQFF	TGTGCCAGTAGTGGGAGACTAGCGGGCCATGAGCAGTTCTTC
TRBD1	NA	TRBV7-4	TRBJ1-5	CASSLGRGYNQPQHF	TGTGCCAGCAGCTTAGGCAGGGGGTACAATCAGCCCCAGCATTTT
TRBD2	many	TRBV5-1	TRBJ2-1	CASSPPLAGSSYNEQFF	TGCGCCAGCAGCCCACCCCTAGCGGGGAGCTCCTACAATGAGCAGTTCTTC
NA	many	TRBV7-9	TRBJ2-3	CASSSILRRTDTQYF	TGTGCCAGCAGTTCTATTTTACGACGTACAGATACGCAGTATTTT